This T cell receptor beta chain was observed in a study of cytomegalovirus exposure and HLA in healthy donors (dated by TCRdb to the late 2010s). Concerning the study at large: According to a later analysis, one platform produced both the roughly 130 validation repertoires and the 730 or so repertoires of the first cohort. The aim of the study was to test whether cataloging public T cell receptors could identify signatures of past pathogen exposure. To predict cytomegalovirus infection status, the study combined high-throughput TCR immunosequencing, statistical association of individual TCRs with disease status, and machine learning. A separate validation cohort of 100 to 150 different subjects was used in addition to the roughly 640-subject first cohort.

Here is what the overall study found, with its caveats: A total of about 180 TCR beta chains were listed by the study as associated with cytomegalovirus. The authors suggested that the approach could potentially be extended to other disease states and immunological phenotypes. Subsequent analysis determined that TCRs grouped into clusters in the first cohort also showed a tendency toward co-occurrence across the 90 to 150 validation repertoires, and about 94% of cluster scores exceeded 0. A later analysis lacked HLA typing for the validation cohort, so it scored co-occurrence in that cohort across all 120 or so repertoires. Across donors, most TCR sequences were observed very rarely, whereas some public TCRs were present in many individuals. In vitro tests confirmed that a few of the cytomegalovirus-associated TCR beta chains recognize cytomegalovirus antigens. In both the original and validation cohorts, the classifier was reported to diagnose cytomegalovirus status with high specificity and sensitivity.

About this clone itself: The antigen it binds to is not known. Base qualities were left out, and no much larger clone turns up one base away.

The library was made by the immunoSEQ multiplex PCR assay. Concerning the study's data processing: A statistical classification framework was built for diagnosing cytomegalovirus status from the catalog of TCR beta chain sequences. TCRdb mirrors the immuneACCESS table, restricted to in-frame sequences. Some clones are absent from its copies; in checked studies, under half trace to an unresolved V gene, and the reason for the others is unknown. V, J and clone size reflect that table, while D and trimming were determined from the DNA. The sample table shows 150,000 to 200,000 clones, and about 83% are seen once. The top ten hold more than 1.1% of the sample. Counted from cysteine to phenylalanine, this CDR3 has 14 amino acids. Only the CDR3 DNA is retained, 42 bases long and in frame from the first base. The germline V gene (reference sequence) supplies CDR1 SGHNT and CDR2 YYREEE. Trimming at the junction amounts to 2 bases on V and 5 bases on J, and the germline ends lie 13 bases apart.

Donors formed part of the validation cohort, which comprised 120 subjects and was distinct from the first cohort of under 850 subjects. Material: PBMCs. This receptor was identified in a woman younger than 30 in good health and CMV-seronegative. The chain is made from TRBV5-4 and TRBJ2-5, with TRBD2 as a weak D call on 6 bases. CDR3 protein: CASSFGGSGETQYF. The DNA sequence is TGTGCCAGCAGCTTCGGGGGAAGTGGCGAGACCCAGTACTTC.